Listed here is a single T cell receptor beta chain. This clonotype was seen many times. There is no known antigen for this receptor. Since the CDR3 does not end with the conserved phenylalanine or tryptophan, this likely comes from a read error. Because the CDR3's place on the DNA is in doubt, the DNA is left out and the CDR3 is given as listed by TCRdb. The CDR3 is 8 amino acids long, termini counted. According to the germline V gene, CDR1 reads MRHNA and CDR2 reads SNTAGT. This sample was included in a study of CD8+CD57+ T cells in acquired aplastic anemia (dated by TCRdb to the late 2010s). Study-wide context: Extracted DNA from sorted CD4+ and CD8+ cells averaged around 2.9 ug, ranging from roughly 0.19 to 27.4 ug. CD8+CD57+ expansion was defined as frequency above the mean frequency observed in healthy subjects. General conclusions and limits of the study: About 30 CD8+ CDR3 sequences were found in both patients and controls but appeared to be highly expressed in patients and within the immunodominant clones of the patients. No significant difference in CD8+ Simpson's diversity was found between patients and healthy controls (P=0.060).

Genomic DNA was used as template for profiling of TCR beta VDJ combinations and CDR3 sequences. TCR repertoire sequencing was run on an Illumina HiSeq 2000. The original pipeline was this. TRBV/TRBJ rearrangement plots, CDR3 size and DJ length profiles, and Simpson's diversity index were used to evaluate the repertoires. Whichever DNA sequence was most abundant in the deep sequencing data was defined as the immunodominant clone. CDR3 amino acid sequences were checked for sharing across subjects and were also compared against the VDJdb database and published repertoires. The public reads were run again by TCRdb, first through fastp at Q25 and then through MiXCR, and only productive beta chains were kept. Under each unique CDR3 protein, matching rows form one entry showing the most common genes and DNA. The V and J calls reflect TCRdb's pipeline rather than the authors' work. In all, the sample holds around 150,000 distinct CDR3 sequences, and 60% to 80% of those were seen once. The ten largest clones represent under 60% of the sample.

Patients chosen for sequencing had shown expansion of CD8+CD57+ cells by flow cytometry. Every patient had severe acquired aplastic anemia, diagnosed using the International Study of Aplastic Anemia and Agranulocytosis and Camitta criteria. No therapy had been received by the patients at the time of blood sampling. In this study, sorted CD4+ and CD8+ T cells from the blood of healthy subjects and of severe aplastic anemia patients had their TCR repertoires deep-sequenced. In the USA, patient enrollment took place under clinicaltrials.gov protocols 00001620, 01623167, 00001397, 00071045, 00081523 and 00961064. Ficoll-Paque density gradient centrifugation was used to isolate peripheral blood mononuclear cells. Before DNA was extracted, CD4+ and CD8+ T cells were sorted using either FACS or magnetic beads.

The origin of this receptor is a human donor with aplastic anemia. The sequenced material came from sorted CD4+, CD8+, or CD8+CD57+ T cells (not recorded which) from PBMCs. The chain uses TRBV6-4 and TRBJ2-5; TRBD2, the D gene given by the table, was not confirmed from the DNA. The CDR3 sequence is CASSDSAG.